This TCR beta chain came from a study of technical replicates of blood from four donors. Looked up from germline, CDR1 is MNHEY and CDR2 is SVGAGI. This CDR3 spans 13 amino acids. The ends were cut back, 5 bases at V and 5 bases at J, with 10 bases in the middle. This clone was seen a few times. Assay: immunoSEQ multiplex PCR; the TCRdb copy retains only in-frame clones and omits some. The repertoire holds about 100,000 clones, with approximately 95% as singletons. This TCR derives from a human donor in good health. The chain uses TRBV6-5 and TRBJ2-1; D is unresolved. The sequencing sample was made of T cells isolated from PBMCs. The CDR3 sequence: CASSSDGHNEQFF. The CDR3 region has the DNA TGTGCCAGCAGTAGCGACGGCCACAATGAGCAGTTCTTC.